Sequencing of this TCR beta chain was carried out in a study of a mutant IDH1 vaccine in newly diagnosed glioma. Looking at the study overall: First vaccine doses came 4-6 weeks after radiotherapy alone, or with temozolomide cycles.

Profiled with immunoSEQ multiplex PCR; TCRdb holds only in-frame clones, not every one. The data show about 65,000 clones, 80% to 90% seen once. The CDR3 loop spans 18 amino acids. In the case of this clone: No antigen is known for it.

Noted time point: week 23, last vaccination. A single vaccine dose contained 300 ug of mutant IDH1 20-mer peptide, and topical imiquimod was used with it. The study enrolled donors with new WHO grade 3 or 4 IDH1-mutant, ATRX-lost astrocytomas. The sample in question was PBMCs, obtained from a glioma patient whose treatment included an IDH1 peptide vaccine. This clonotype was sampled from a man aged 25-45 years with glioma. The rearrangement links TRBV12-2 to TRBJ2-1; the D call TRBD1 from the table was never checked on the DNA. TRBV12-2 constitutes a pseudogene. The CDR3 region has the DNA TGTGCAAGTCGCTTAGACTCATGTGGGACAGGGGGCTACAATGAGCAGTTCTTC. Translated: CASRLDSCGTGGYNEQFF.